This T cell receptor beta chain was profiled in a study of T cell repertoires in cytomegalovirus infection. Study-level results: HLA-C-restricted CMV-specific TCR beta clonotypes were dominant in the ex vivo response.

A remark on this clonotype: What it recognizes is unknown.

Germline lookup yields CDR1 MDHEN and CDR2 SYDVKM. Trimming removed 7 bases at V and 8 bases at J, with 17 bases between. This CDR3 contains 14 residues. TCRdb fed the reads into MiXCR, producing one record per CDR3 protein. The sample has roughly 630,000 distinct CDR3 sequences, 20% to 25% seen once; the top ten hold approximately 8.2%. This TCR was recovered from a human donor in good health (CMV status not recorded). Some clones in this sample may be carry-over from other donors' samples. The rearrangement uses TRBV28 and TRBJ1-4; TRBD1 might be the D (6 bases). The sequencing sample was made of CD8+ T cells from PBMCs. The CDR3 DNA reads as TGTGCCAGCATAAAAGGGGGGGTTGACGAAAAACTGTTTTTT. Translation gives CASIKGGVDEKLFF.